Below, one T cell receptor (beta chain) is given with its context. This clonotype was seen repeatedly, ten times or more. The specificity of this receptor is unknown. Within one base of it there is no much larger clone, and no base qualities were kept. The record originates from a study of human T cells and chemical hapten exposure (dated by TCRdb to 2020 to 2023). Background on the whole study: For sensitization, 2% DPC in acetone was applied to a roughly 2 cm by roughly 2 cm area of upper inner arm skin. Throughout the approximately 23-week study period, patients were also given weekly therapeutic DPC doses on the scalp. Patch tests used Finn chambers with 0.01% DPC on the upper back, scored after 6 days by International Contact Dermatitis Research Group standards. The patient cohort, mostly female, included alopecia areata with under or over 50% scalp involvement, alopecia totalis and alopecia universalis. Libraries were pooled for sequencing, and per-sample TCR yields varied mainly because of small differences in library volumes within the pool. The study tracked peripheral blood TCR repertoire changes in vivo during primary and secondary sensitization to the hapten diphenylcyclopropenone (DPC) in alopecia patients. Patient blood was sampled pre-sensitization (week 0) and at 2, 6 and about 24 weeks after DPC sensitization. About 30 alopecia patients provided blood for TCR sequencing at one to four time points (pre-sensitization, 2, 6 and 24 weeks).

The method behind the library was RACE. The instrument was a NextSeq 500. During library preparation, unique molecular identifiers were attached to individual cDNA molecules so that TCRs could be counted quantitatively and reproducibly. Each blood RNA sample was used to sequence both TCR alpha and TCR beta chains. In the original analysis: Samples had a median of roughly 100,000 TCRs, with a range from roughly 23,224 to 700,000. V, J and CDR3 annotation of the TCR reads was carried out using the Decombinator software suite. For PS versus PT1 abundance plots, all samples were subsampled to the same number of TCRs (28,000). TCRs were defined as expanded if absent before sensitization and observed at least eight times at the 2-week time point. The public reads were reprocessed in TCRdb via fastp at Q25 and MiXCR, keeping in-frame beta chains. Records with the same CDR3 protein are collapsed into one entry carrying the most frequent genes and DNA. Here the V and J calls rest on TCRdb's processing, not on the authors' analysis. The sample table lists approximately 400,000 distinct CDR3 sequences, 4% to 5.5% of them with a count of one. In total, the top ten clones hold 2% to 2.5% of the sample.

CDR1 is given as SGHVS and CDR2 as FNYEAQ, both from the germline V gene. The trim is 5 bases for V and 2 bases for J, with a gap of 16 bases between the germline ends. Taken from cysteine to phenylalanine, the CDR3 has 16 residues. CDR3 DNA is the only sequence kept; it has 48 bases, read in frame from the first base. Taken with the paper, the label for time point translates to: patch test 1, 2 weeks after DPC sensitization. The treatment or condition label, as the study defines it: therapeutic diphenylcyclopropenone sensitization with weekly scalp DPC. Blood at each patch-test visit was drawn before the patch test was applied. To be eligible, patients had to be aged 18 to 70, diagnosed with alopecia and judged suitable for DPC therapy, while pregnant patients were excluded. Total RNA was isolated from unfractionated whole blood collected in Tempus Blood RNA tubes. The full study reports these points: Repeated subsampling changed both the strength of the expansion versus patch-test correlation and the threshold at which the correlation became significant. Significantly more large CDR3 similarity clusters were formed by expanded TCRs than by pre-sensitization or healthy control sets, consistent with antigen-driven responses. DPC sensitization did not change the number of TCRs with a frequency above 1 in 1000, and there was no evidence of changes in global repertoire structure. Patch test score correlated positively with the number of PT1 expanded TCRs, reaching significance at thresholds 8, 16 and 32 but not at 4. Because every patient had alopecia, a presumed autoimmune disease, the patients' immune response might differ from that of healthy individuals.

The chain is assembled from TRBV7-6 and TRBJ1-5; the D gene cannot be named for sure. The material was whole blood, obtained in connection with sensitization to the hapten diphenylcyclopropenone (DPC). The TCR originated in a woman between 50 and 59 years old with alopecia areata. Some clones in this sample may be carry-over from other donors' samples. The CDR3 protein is CASSPWPGGGNQPQHF. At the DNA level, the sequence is TGTGCCAGCAGCCCTTGGCCGGGCGGAGGCAATCAGCCCCAGCATTTT.